This T cell receptor (beta chain) was recorded in a study of T cells in Graves' hyperthyroidism and ophthalmopathy. Study summary: Specimen type is peripheral blood, collected at initial diagnosis prior to any treatment.

Germline V lookup: CDR1 GTSNPN, CDR2 SVGIG (reference sequence). Trimming cost V 8 bases and J 4 bases; bases outside gene matches: 6. CDR3 length: 13 amino acids. This clonotype was observed many times. Its antigen is currently unknown. General observations from the study: Appearing also in blood were most of the thyroid clonotypes expanded above 0.001. The model's output predicted ophthalmopathy at a median of roughly 6.9 months prior to onset.

Authors of the study amplified TCR beta CDR3 regions from RNA transcripts. A first-round RT-PCR of the TCR CDR3 used the HTBI primer set. Each CDR3 protein gets one entry after TCRdb re-called the multiplex PCR reads with MiXCR. Among about 590,000 distinct CDR3 sequences, around 16% were seen once, and the ten largest hold roughly 7.3%. Used for diagnoses were clinical symptoms, serum thyroxine and TRAb, thyroid ultrasound and orbital computed tomography. V gene TRBV30 combines with J gene TRBJ1-4, with TRBD1 identical over 8 bases. The sample comprised blood. This receptor was obtained from a woman aged 25 to 45 with Graves' hyperthyroidism. CDR3 DNA sequence: TGTGCCGTACGACAGGGGTTTAATGAAAAACTGTTTTTT. Its protein is CAVRQGFNEKLFF.